This record looks at one T cell receptor beta chain sequence and its context. The antigen is not known. This entry belongs to a study of cytomegalovirus exposure and HLA in healthy donors. Study outcomes and limitations: An analysis done earlier found most TCR beta V segments productive about 90% or about 30% of the time. Later on, an analysis found that several of the most significant clusters appeared to be linked to common viral pathogens, which included parvovirus B19. Most TCR sequences were uncommon, yet certain public TCRs appeared in many donors.

13 Jbeta primers and 60 Vbeta primers were used for the PCR. Study processing details: Later, an analysis found 75 million to 90 million unique TCR beta chains, and 9.5 million to 12 million of these were shared. Generated by immunoSEQ multiplex PCR, the TCRdb table keeps only in-frame clones and is missing some. The DNA was the basis for D and trimming; V, J and clone size are from that table. This repertoire shows roughly 92,000 clones, about 86% found once; its top ten account for approximately 4%. The germline V gene has CDR1 SGHAT and CDR2 FQNNGV. This CDR3 region has 15 residues. The germline V and J ends were trimmed by 1 base and 9 bases, with 19 bases remaining between them.

V and J are TRBV11-2 and TRBJ2-7, with D possibly TRBD2 on 6 matching bases. This TCR came from a woman between 65 and 79 years old in good health and CMV-seropositive. Sequencing used PBMCs. The CDR3 coding sequence is TGTGCCAGCAGCTTAGCGGGCGCTTCTGGGGGGAGGCAGTACTTC. Protein: CASSLAGASGGRQYF.